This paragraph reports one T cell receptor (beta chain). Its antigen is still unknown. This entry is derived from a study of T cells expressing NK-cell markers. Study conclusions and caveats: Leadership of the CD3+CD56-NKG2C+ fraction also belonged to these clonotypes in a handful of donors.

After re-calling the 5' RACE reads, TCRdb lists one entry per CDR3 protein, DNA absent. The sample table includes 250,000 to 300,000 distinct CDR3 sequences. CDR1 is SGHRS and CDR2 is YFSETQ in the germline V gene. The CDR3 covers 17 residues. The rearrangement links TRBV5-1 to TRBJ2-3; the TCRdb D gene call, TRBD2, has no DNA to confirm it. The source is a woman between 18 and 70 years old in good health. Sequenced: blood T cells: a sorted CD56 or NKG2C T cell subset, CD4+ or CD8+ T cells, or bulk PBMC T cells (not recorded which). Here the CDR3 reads CASSFGSGGPSTDTQYF.